This T cell receptor (beta chain) was identified during a study of Ad26.COV2.S vaccination and SARS-CoV-2 variants. Study-level points and caveats: Vaccinated individuals (as opposed to placebo recipients) had higher spike-specific TCR breadth. Analyses that measured TCR breadth and depth may have underestimated total T cell responses.

Of note for this clone: What it recognizes is unknown.

Treatment in this sample: roughly 20 received Ad26.COV2.S at low or high dose, single or two shots; about five received placebo; per-sample allocation not given. On day 63 after the first injection, vaccine and placebo recipients gave samples. Cohort 1b enrolled adults aged 18-55 years in Boston. This CDR3 is 12 amino acids long. The germline V gene has CDR1 SGHTA and CDR2 FQGNSA. The V and J ends lost 1 base and 14 bases respectively, with 13 bases between them. The repertoire was sequenced with immunoSEQ multiplex PCR; TCRdb's copy has only in-frame clones and lacks some. The sample shows hundreds of thousands of clones, 89% of them seen only once.

The chain is built from TRBV7-2 and TRBJ2-3, with D unresolved. This clonotype was obtained from a person between 18 and 60 years old who received the Ad26.COV2.S COVID-19 vaccine or a placebo. Specimen: peripheral blood, collected in a trial of Ad26.COV2.S vaccine versus placebo. The CDR3: CASSLVSLKAYF. The CDR3 DNA reads TGTGCCAGCAGCTTAGTGTCACTAAAAGCGTATTTT.